This section outlines one T cell receptor (beta chain) sequence together with its context. The data were taken from a study of shared clonotypes between healthy human individuals. All donors were Caucasian adults living in Nashville, Tennessee. Assay execution took place at the deep level. The sorted-subset replicate PCRs were given 150 to 200 ng DNA, which is tens of thousands of T cell genomes. The method was immunoSEQ multiplex PCR; TCRdb's version includes in-frame clones alone and lacks a portion of them. Here the sample spans 800,000 to 1,200,000 clones, 78% being singletons. The CDR3 extends over 14 amino acids. Germline V lookup: CDR1 GTSNPN, CDR2 SVGIG (reference sequence). Trimming cost V 3 bases and J 7 bases, with 18 bases left between them.

This chain links TRBV30 with TRBJ2-5, with D possibly TRBD2 on 6 matching bases. Sequences were obtained from memory CD4+ T cells from PBMCs. Subset defined: CD45RA-negative fraction. The receptor was isolated from a man aged 18 to 29 in good health. Some clones in this sample may be carry-over from other donors' samples. CDR3 loop: CAWRRRGGGVTQYF. The CDR3 bases are TGTGCCTGGAGGCGCCGGGGAGGTGGAGTGACCCAGTACTTC.